The 2 T cell receptor beta chains given below trace back to one sample, sequenced in a study of T cell responses to AZD1222 COVID-19 vaccine. Profiled with immunoSEQ multiplex PCR; TCRdb holds only in-frame clones, not every one. Here the sample spans 200,000 or so clones, 87% being singletons. The sample consisted of peripheral blood, taken on day 0 of MenACWY control vaccination. The source is an adult in good health.

A few counts support this clone. The chain couples TRBV4-2 to TRBJ2-2; 9 bases agree with TRBD1. V shed 4 bases, J shed 7 bases, and the junction held 7 bases outside the gene matches. The CDR3 loop spans 15 amino acids. CDR1 and CDR2 (germline): LGHNA, YNFKEQ. The CDR3 bases are TGTGCCAGCAGCCGGGACAGGGAGGGAAGCGGGGAGCTGTTTTTT. Its protein is CASSRDREGSGELFF.

This clone has only a few counts. The CDR3: CATLYGDRGPYEQYF. DNA of the CDR3: TGTGCCACCCTCTACGGCGACAGGGGCCCCTACGAGCAGTACTTC. The chain links TRBV21-1 to TRBJ2-7; the table assigns TRBD1, which was not confirmed against the DNA. TRBV21-1 is noted as a pseudogene. This CDR3 region has 15 residues.